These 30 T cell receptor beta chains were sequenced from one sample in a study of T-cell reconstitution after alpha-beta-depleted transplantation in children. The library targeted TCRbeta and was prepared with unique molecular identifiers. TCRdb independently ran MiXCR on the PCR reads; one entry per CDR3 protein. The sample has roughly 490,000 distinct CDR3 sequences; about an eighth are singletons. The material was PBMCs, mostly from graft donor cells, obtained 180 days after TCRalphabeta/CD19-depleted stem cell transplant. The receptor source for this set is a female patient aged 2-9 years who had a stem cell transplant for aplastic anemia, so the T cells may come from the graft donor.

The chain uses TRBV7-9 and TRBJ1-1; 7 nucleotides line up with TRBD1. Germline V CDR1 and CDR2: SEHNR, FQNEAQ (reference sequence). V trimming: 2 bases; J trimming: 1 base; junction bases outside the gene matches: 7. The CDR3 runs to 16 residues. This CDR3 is CASSLRGDSENTEAFF. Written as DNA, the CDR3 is TGTGCCAGCAGCTTAAGGGGGGACAGTGAGAACACTGAAGCTTTCTTT.

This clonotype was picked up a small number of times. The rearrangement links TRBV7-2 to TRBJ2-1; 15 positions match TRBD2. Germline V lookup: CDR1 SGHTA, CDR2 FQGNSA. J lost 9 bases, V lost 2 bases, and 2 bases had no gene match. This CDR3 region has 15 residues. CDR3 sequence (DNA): TGTGCCAGCAGCTTACGGACTAGCGGGAGGGGTGAGCAGTTCTTC. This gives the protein CASSLRTSGRGEQFF. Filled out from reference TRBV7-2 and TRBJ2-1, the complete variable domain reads GAGVSQSPSNKVTEKGKDVELRCDPISGHTALYWYRQSLGQGLEFLIYFQGNSAPDKSGLPSDRFSAERTGGSVSTLTIQRTQQEDSAVYLCASSLRTSGRGEQFFGPGTRLTVL.

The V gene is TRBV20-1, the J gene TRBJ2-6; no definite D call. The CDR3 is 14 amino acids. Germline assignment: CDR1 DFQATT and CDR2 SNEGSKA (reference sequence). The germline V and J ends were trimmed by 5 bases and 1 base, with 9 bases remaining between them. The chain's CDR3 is CSASWFSGANVLTF. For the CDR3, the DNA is TGCAGTGCTTCATGGTTTTCTGGGGCCAACGTCCTGACTTTC.

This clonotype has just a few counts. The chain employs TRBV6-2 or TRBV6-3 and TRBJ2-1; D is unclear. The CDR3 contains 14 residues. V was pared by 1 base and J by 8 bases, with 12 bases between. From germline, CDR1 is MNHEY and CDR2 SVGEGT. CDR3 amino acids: CASSYLHGIYEQFF. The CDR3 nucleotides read TGTGCCAGCAGTTACTTGCACGGTATTTATGAGCAGTTCTTC.

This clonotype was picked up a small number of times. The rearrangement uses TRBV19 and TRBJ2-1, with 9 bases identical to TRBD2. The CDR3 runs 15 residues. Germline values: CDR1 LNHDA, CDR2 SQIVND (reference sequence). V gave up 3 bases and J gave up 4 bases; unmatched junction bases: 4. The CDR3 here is CASSIGSGSYNEQFF. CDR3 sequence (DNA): TGTGCCAGTAGTATTGGTAGCGGGAGTTACAATGAGCAGTTCTTC.

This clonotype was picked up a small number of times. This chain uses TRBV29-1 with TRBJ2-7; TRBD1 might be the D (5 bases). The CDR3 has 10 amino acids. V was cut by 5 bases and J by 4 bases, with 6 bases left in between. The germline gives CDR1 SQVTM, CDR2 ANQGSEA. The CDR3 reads CSVSGYEQYF. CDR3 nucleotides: TGCAGCGTTTCAGGGTACGAGCAGTACTTC.

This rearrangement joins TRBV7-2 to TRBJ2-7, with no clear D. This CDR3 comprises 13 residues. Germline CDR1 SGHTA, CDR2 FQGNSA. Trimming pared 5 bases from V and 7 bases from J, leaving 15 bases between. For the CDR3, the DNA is TGTGCCAGCAGCCCTCTCAGATCCCATGAGCAGTACTTC. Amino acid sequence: CASSPLRSHEQYF. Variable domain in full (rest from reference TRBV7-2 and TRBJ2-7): GAGVSQSPSNKVTEKGKDVELRCDPISGHTALYWYRQSLGQGLEFLIYFQGNSAPDKSGLPSDRFSAERTGGSVSTLTIQRTQQEDSAVYLCASSPLRSHEQYFGPGTRLTVT.

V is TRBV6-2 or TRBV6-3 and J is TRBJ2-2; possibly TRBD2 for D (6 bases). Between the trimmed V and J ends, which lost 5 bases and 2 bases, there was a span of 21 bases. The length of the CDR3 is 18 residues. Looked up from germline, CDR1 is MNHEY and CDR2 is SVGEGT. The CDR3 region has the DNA TGTGCCAGCAGTAGAGGACTATTCTCTCCCCAAAACACCGGGGAGCTGTTTTTT. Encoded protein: CASSRGLFSPQNTGELFF.

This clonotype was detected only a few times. The CDR3 loop is CASSREGGTDTQYF. DNA of the CDR3: TGTGCCAGCAGCAGGGAGGGGGGCACAGATACGCAGTATTTT. The V call is TRBV3-1, the J call TRBJ2-3; possibly TRBD2 for D (7 bases). The CDR3 runs 14 residues. Trimming shortened V by 5 bases and J by 1 base, and 10 bases separated the two germline ends. Germline V gives CDR1 LGHDT, CDR2 YNNKEL (reference sequence).

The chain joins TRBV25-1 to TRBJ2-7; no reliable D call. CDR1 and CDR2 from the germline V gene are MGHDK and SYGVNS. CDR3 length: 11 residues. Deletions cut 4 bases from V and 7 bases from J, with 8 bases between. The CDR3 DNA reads TGTGCCAGCAGTGTACTTCGGGAGCAGTACTTC. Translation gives CASSVLREQYF.

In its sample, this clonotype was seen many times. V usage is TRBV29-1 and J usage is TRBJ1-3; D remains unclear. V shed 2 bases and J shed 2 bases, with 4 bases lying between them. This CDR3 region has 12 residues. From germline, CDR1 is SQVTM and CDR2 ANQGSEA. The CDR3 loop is CSVETAGNTIYF. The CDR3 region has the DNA TGCAGCGTTGAAACCGCTGGAAACACCATATATTTT. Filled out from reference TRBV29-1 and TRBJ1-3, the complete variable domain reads SAVISQKPSRDICQRGTSLTIQCQVDSQVTMMFWYRQQPGQSLTLIATANQGSEATYESGFVIDKFPISRPNLTFSTLTVSNMSPEDSSIYLCSVETAGNTIYFGEGSWLTVV.

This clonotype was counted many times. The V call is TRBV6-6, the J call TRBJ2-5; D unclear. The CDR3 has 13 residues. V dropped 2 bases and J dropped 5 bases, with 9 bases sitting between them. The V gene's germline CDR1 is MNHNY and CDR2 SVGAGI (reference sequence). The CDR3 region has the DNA TGTGCCAGCAGTTACGGCCCCGGGGAGACCCAGTACTTC. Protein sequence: CASSYGPGETQYF.

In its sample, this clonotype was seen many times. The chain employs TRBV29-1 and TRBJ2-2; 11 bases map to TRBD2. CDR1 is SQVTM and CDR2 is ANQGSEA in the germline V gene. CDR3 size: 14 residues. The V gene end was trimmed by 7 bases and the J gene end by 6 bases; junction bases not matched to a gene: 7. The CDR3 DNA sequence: TGCAGCGGGATACTAGCGGGAGCCCCCGGGGAGCTGTTTTTT. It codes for CSGILAGAPGELFF.

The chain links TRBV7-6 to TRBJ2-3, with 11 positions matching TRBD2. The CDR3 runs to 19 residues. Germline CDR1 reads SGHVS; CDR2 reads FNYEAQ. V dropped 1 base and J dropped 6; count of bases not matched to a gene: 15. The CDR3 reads CASSLVADLAGGPGDTQYF. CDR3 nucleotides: TGTGCCAGCAGCTTAGTTGCGGATTTAGCGGGAGGGCCAGGGGATACGCAGTATTTT.

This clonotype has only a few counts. The CDR3 is CAARYSLNTGELFF. The CDR3 region has the DNA TGTGCCGCCCGGTACAGTTTGAACACCGGGGAGCTGTTTTTT. V and J are TRBV15 and TRBJ2-2; no clear D. This CDR3 spans 14 amino acids. V was shortened by 11 bases and J by 1 base, with 14 bases between the two germline ends. Germline CDR1 and CDR2: LNHNV and YYDKDF (reference sequence).

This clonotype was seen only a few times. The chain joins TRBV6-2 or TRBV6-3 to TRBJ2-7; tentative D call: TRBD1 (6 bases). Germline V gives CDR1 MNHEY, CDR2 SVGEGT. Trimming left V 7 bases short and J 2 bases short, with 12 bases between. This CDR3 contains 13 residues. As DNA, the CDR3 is TGTGCCAGCACCGAACAGGGAGCCTACGAGCAGTACTTC. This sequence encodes CASTEQGAYEQYF.

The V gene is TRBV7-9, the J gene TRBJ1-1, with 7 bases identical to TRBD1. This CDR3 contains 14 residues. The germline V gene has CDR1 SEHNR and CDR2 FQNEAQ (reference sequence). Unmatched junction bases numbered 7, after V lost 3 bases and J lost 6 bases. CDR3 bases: TGTGCCAGCAGCTTGACAGGGTCGATCCCTGAAGCTTTCTTT. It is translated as CASSLTGSIPEAFF.

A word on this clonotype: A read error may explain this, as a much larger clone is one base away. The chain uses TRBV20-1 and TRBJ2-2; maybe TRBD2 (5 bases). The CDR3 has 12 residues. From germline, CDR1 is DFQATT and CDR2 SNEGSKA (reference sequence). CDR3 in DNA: TGCAGTGCTAGCCAGAACACCGGGGAGCCGTTTTTT. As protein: CSASQNTGEPFF.

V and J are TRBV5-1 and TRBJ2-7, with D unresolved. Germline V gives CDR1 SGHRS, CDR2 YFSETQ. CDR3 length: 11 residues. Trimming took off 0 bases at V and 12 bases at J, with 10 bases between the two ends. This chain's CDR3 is CASSLGQGSYF. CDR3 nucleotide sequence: TGCGCCAGCAGCTTGGGACAAGGATCGTACTTC. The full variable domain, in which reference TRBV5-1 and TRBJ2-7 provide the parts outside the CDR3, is KAGVTQTPRYLIKTRGQQVTLSCSPISGHRSVSWYQQTPGQGLQFLFEYFSETQRNKGNFPGRFSGRQFSNSRSEMNVSTLELGDSALYLCASSLGQGSYFGPGTRLTVT.

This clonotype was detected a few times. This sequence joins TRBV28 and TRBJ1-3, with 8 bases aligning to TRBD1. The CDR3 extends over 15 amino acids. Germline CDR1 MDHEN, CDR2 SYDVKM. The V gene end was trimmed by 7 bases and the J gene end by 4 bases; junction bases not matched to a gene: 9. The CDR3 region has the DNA TGTGCCAGCACCAATCAGGGGGCGAAGGGAAACACCATATATTTT. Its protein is CASTNQGAKGNTIYF.

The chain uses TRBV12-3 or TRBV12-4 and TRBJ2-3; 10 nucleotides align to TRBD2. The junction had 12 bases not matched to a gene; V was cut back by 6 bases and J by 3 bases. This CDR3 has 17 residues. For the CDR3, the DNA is TGTGCCAGCAGGACCCCTCTAGCGGGAGAGAGAACAGATACGCAGTATTTT. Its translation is CASRTPLAGERTDTQYF.

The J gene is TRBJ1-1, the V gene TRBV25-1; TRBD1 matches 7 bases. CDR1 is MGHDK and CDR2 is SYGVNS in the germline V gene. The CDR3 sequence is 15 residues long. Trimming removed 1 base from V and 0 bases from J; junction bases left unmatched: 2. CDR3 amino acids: CASSEWDSLNTEAFF. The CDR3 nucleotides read TGTGCCAGCAGTGAATGGGACAGCTTGAACACTGAAGCTTTCTTT.

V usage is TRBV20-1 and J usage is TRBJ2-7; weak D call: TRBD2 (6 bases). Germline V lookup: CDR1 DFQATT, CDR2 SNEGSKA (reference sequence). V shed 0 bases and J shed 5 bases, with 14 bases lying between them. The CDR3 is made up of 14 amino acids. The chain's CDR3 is CSARDKEGINEQYF. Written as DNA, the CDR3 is TGCAGTGCTAGAGATAAGGAGGGCATCAACGAGCAGTACTTC.

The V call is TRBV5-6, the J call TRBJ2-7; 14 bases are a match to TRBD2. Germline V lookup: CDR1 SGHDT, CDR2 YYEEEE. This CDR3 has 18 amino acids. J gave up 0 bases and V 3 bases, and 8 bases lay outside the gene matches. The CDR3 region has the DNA TGTGCCAGCAGCTGGGGACTAGCGGGAGAGTGGGGCTCCTACGAGCAGTACGTC. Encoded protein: CASSWGLAGEWGSYEQYV.

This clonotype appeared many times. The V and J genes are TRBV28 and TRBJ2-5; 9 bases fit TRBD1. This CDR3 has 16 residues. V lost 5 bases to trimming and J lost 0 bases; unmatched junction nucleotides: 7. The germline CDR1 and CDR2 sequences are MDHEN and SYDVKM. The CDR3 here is CASSTWDREYQETQYF. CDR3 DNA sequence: TGTGCCAGCAGTACCTGGGACAGGGAGTACCAAGAGACCCAGTACTTC.

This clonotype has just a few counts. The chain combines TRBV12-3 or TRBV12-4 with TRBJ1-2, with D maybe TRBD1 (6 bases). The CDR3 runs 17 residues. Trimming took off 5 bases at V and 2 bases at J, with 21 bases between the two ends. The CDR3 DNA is TGTGCCAGCAGTCCCCTACGTGTGAGGGGGGCCAACTATGGCTACACCTTC. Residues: CASSPLRVRGANYGYTF.

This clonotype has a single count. DNA for the CDR3: TGTGCCAGCAGCTTAGGACCCAGGGGGCCTGGGGCCAACGTCCTGACTTTC. This translates into CASSLGPRGPGANVLTF. The J gene is TRBJ2-6, the V gene TRBV7-7; TRBD1 matches at 8 bases. V lost 1 base and J lost 2; bases outside the gene matches: 4. This CDR3 region has 17 residues. Germline CDR1 and CDR2: SSHAT and FNYEAQ (reference sequence).

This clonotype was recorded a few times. The CDR3 is CATSDFSSAGKGDTQYF. The DNA for the CDR3 is TGTGCCACCAGTGATTTTAGTTCTGCAGGGAAGGGAGATACGCAGTATTTT. V is TRBV24-1 and J is TRBJ2-3, with D possibly matching TRBD1 (5 bases). Trimming removed 1 base from V and 5 bases from J, with 18 bases in between. In germline, CDR1 is KGHDR, CDR2 SFDVKD. The CDR3 covers 17 residues.

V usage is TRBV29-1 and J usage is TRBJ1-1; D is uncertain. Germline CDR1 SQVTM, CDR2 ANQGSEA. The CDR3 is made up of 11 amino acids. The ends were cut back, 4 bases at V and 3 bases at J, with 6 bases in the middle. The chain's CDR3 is CSVVLYTEAFF. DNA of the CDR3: TGCAGCGTTGTCCTTTACACTGAAGCTTTCTTT.

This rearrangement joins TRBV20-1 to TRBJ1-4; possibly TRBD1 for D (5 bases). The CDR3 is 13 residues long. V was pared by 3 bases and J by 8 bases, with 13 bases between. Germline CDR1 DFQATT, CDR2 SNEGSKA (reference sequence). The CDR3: CSARWEGREKLFF. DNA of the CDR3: TGCAGTGCTAGGTGGGAGGGGAGAGAAAAACTGTTTTTT.